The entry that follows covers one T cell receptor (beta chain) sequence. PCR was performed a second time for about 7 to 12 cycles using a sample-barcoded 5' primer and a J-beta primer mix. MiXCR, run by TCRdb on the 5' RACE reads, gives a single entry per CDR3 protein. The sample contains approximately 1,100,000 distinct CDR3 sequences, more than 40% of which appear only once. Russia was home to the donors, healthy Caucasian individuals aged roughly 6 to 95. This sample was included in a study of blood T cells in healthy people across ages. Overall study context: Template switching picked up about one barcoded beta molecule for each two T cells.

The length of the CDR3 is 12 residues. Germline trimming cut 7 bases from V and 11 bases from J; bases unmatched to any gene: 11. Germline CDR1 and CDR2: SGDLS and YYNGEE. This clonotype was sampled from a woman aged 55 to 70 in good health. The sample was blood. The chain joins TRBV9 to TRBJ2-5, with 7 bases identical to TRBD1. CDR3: CASGGQSNEQYF. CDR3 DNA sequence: TGTGCCAGCGGGGGACAGAGCAATGAGCAGTACTTC.